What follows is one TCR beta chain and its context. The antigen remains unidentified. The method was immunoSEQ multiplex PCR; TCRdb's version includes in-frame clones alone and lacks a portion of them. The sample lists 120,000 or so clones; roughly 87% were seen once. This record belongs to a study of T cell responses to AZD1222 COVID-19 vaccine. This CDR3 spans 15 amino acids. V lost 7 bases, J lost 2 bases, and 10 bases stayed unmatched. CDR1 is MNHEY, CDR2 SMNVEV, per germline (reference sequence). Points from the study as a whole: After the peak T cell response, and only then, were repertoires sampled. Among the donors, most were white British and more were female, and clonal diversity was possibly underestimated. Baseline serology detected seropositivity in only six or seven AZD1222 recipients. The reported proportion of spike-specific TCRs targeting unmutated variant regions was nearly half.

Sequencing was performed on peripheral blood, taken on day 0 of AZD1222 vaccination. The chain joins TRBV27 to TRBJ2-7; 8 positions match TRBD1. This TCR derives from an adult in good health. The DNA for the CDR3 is TGTGCCAGCATCAAATCAACAGGGGGGCCCTACGAGCAGTACTTC. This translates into CASIKSTGGPYEQYF.